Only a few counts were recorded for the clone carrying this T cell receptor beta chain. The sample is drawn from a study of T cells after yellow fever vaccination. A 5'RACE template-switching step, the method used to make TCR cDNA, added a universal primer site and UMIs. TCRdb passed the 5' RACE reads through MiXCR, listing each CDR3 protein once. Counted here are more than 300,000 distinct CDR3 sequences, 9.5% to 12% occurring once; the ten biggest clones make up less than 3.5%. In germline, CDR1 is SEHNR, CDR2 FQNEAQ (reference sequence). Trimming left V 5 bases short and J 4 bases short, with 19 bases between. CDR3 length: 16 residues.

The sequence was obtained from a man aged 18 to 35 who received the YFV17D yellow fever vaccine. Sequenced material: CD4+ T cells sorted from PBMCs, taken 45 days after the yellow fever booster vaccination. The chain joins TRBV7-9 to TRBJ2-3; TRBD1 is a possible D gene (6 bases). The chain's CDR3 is CASSPPPGHQSDTQYF. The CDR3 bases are TGTGCCAGCAGCCCCCCTCCGGGACACCAGTCAGATACGCAGTATTTT.